Listed below are T cell receptor beta chains from one sample, sequenced in a study of regulatory T cells in long-lasting Graves disease. Using its own MiXCR run on the multiplex PCR reads, TCRdb lists one record per CDR3 protein. The table includes 200,000 to 250,000 distinct CDR3 sequences, 15% to 20% detected once. These sequences were also reported in another study, on T cells in Graves' hyperthyroidism and ophthalmopathy.

Source: peripheral blood mononuclear cells (PBMCs), taken at new diagnosis, from a patient treated with antithyroid drugs. The receptors were sampled from a woman under 40 with Graves disease. The CDR3 runs from the conserved cysteine through the conserved F or W. The D gene is left open where the match is weak. Clone sizes are given selectively: once, few, many, or a class where the clone is expanded.

v_call	clone_size	j_call	d_call	cdr3_nt	cdr3_aa
TRBV2	many	TRBJ1-4	NA	TGTGCCAGCAGTGACCTAGGGATCTCTAATGAAAAACTGTTTTTT	CASSDLGISNEKLFF
TRBV28	many	TRBJ1-1	NA	TGTGCCAGCAGTCGCCCCGCGGGGCTGAACACTGAAGCTTTCTTT	CASSRPAGLNTEAFF
TRBV15	many	TRBJ2-1	NA	TGTGCCACCAGCACCTACGCACTTTCCGATGAGCAGTTCTTC	CATSTYALSDEQFF
TRBV15	few	TRBJ1-1	NA	TGTGCCACCAGCAGAGATAACATGTGGCTTAGAGGAACTGAAGCTTTCTTT	CATSRDNMWLRGTEAFF
TRBV24-1	many	TRBJ2-5	NA	TGTGCCACCAGTGATAGGAGGGGCGAAGAGACCCAGTACTTC	CATSDRRGEETQYF
TRBV6-1	few	TRBJ2-3	NA	TGTGCCAGCAGACTCGCGGGGAATACGCAGTATTTT	CASRLAGNTQYF
TRBV4-1	NA	TRBJ1-2	NA	TGCGCCAGCAGCCACCCAGGGGAGGGGCCCAACTATGGCTACACCTTC	CASSHPGEGPNYGYTF
TRBV3-1	many	TRBJ2-1	NA	TGTGCCAGCAGCCAAATTGACAGCATCAGTGAGCAGTTCTTC	CASSQIDSISEQFF
TRBV6-5	NA	TRBJ1-3	NA	TGTGCCAGCAGTTACTCTGTCGAGTTCGGCACCATATATTTT	CASSYSVEFGTIYF
TRBV2	NA	TRBJ1-2	NA	TGTGCCAGCAGTAGACAGGAAGGTTACTATGGCTACACCTTC	CASSRQEGYYGYTF
TRBV3-1	NA	TRBJ2-6	NA	TGTGCCAGCAGCCATGGCTCCGGGCACTGGGTCAATGGGGCCAACGTCCTGACTTTC	CASSHGSGHWVNGANVLTF
TRBV30	many	TRBJ1-6	NA	TGTGCCTGGAGCCGAAGTAATTCACCCCTCCACTTT	CAWSRSNSPLHF
TRBV20-1	many	TRBJ2-3	TRBD2	TGCAGTGCTAGGCGGGAGGGCCGAACAGATACGCAGTATTTT	CSARREGRTDTQYF
TRBV20-1	few	TRBJ1-5	NA	TGCAGTGCTGAGGACAGCCCAAATCAGCCCCAGCATTTT	CSAEDSPNQPQHF
TRBV6-1	many	TRBJ1-1	NA	TGTGCCAGCAGAGGGGGGGATGACATGAACACTGAAGCTTTCTTT	CASRGGDDMNTEAFF
TRBV29-1	few	TRBJ2-1	NA	TGCAGCGTTGACCCCGGGAGTGAGCAGTTCTTC	CSVDPGSEQFF
TRBV6-1	NA	TRBJ2-2	TRBD1	TGTGCCAGCAGACAGGGGGGCAACACCGGGGAGCTGTTTTTT	CASRQGGNTGELFF
TRBV6-1	many	TRBJ1-1	NA	TGTGCCAGCATGGAGGGTCTGAACACTGAAGCTTTCTTT	CASMEGLNTEAFF
TRBV6-2/TRBV6-3	NA	TRBJ1-1	NA	TGTGCCAGCAGTTACCAGGGGTTGAACACTGAAGCTTTCTTT	CASSYQGLNTEAFF
TRBV2	many	TRBJ2-1	NA	TGTGCCAGCAGTGCCCAGGGATTAAATGAGCAGTTCTTC	CASSAQGLNEQFF
TRBV9	many	TRBJ2-1	NA	TGTGCCAGCAGCGTAGCTCAGGGGTCGGGGGCATACAATGAGCAGTTCTTC	CASSVAQGSGAYNEQFF
TRBV18	NA	TRBJ1-1	NA	TGTGCCAGCTTACCACCGGGACGTGGGGGCACTGAAGCTTTCTTT	CASLPPGRGGTEAFF
TRBV6-9	many	TRBJ2-5	NA	TGTGCCAGCAGTTCCCACGGGGGACAAGAGACCCAGTACTTC	CASSSHGGQETQYF
TRBV6-5	NA	TRBJ2-3	NA	TGTGCCAGCAGTTACTCCGGGGCTCCCGGACGCACAGATACGCAGTATTTT	CASSYSGAPGRTDTQYF
TRBV12-3/TRBV12-4	NA	TRBJ2-2	TRBD1	TGTGCCAGCAGTTTAGCGATGGGGACAGGGTCTGTCGGGGAGCTGTTTTTT	CASSLAMGTGSVGELFF
TRBV4-3	NA	TRBJ2-7	NA	TGCGCCAGCAGCCAAGCCCGACACTACGAGCAGTACTTC	CASSQARHYEQYF
TRBV2	NA	TRBJ2-7	NA	TGTGCCAGCGCAGGGGGTGGGCTAGCGGCCTCCTACGAGCAGTACTTC	CASAGGGLAASYEQYF